The text below deals with one TCR beta chain. These data originate in a study of cytomegalovirus exposure and HLA in healthy donors. Clones were read by immunoSEQ multiplex PCR, and TCRdb kept only the in-frame ones, dropping some. The table includes around 180,000 clones, 75% to 90% detected once. In germline, CDR1 is SGHDT, CDR2 YYEEEE. After removal of 2 bases from V and 3 bases from J, the junction contained 3 bases not matched to a gene. The CDR3 length is 16 residues. Material: PBMCs. The chain uses TRBV5-6 and TRBJ2-3; 13 positions match TRBD2. The TCR sequence derives from a man younger than 35 in good health and CMV-seropositive. The CDR3 coding sequence is TGTGCCAGCAGCTTCCGGACTAGCGGGAGAACAGATACGCAGTATTTT. Translation gives CASSFRTSGRTDTQYF.